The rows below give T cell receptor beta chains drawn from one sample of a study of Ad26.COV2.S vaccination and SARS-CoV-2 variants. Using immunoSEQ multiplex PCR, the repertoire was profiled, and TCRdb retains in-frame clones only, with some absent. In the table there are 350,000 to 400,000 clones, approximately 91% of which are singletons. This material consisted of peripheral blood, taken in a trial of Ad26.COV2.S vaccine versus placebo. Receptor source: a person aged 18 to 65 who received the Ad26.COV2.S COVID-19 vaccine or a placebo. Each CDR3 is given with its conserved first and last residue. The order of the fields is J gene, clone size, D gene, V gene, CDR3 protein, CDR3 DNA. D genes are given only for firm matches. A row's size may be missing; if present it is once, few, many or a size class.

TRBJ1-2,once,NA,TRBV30,CAWELEDYGYTF,TGTGCCTGGGAACTGGAGGACTATGGCTACACCTTC
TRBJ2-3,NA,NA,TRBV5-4,CASSPTSFASTDTQYF,TGTGCCAGCAGCCCCACTAGCTTCGCTAGCACAGATACGCAGTATTTT
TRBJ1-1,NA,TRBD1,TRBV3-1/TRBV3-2,CASSPRDRAWAEAFF,TGTGCCAGCAGCCCTCGGGACAGGGCTTGGGCTGAAGCTTTCTTT
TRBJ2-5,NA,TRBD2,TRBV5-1,CASSYSGGLEQETQYF,TGCGCCAGCAGCTATAGCGGGGGCTTAGAGCAAGAGACCCAGTACTTC
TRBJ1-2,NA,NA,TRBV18,CASSPQADGYTF,TGTGCCAGCTCACCACAGGCGGATGGCTACACCTTC
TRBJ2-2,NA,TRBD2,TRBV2,CASSDRSGLAGRNTGELFF,TGTGCCAGCAGTGACCGTTCGGGACTAGCGGGGCGGAACACCGGGGAGCTGTTTTTT
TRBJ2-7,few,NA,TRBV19,CASSMVPYEQYF,TGTGCCAGTAGTATGGTTCCATACGAGCAGTACTTC
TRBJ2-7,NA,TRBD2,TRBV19,CASSTTKRGAYEQYF,TGTGCCAGTAGTACGACTAAGCGGGGGGCCTACGAGCAGTACTTC
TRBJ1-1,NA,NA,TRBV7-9,CASSLGGGIAEAFF,TGTGCCAGCAGCTTGGGGGGCGGTATAGCTGAAGCTTTCTTT
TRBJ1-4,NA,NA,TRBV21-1,CASSKWMTGGCNEKLFF,TGTGCCAGCAGCAAATGGATGACAGGGGGCTGTAATGAAAAACTGTTTTTT
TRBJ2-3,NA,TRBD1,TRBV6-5,CASRLGQGNTDTQYF,TGTGCCAGCAGACTGGGACAGGGAAACACAGATACGCAGTATTTT
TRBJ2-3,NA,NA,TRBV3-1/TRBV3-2,CASSQVLTDTQYF,TGTGCCAGCAGCCAAGTATTGACAGATACGCAGTATTTT
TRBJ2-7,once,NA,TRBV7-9,CASSLDPYHKLYEQYF,TGTGCCAGCAGCTTAGATCCTTACCATAAACTCTACGAGCAGTACTTC
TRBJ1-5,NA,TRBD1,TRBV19,CASSHSTGTLNQPQHF,TGTGCCAGTAGTCACTCGACAGGGACCCTAAATCAGCCCCAGCATTTT
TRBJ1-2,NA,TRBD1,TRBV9,CASSAGPLQQGGYTF,TGTGCCAGCAGCGCAGGCCCCCTCCAACAGGGGGGCTACACCTTC
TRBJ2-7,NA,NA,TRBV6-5,CASRIGRGAYEQYF,TGTGCCAGCAGAATTGGAAGGGGAGCGTACGAGCAGTACTTC
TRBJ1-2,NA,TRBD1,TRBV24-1,CATSDPGQGYGYTF,TGTGCCACCAGTGACCCAGGACAGGGATATGGCTACACCTTC
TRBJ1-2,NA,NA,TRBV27,CASSLVWGSGYTF,TGTGCCAGCAGTTTAGTGTGGGGCAGTGGCTACACCTTC
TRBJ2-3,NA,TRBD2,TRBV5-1,CASSLAGAHPDTQYF,TGCGCCAGCAGCTTAGCGGGGGCGCATCCCGATACGCAGTATTTT
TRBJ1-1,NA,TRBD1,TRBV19,CASSVTDREDANTEAFF,TGTGCCAGTAGTGTCACGGACAGGGAGGATGCGAACACTGAAGCTTTCTTT
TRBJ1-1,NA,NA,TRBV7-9,CASSFFGLGNEAFF,TGTGCCAGCAGCTTCTTTGGGTTGGGGAATGAAGCTTTCTTT
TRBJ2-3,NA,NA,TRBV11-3,CANSLGFGGADTQYF,TGTGCCAACAGCTTAGGGTTTGGTGGGGCAGATACGCAGTATTTT
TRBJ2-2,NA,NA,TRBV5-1,CASRLAVGVGTGELFF,TGCGCCAGCAGGCTGGCGGTGGGAGTGGGGACCGGGGAGCTGTTTTTT
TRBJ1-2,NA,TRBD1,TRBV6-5,CASSRTGQGYGYTF,TGTGCCAGCAGTCGTACCGGACAGGGCTATGGCTACACCTTC
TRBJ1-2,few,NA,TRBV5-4,CASSSAYRVPGYTF,TGTGCCAGCAGCTCTGCTTACAGGGTGCCTGGCTACACCTTC
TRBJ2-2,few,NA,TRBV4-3,CASSQDPDANTGELFF,TGCGCCAGCAGCCAAGACCCAGACGCGAACACCGGGGAGCTGTTTTTT
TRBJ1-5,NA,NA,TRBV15,CATSTRRINQPQHF,TGTGCCACCAGCACCCGACGGATCAATCAGCCCCAGCATTTT
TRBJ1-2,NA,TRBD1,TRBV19,CASFDRGGNYGYTF,TGTGCCAGCTTCGACAGGGGAGGTAACTATGGCTACACCTTC
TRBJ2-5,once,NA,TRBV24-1,CATSDSRTAVETQYF,TGTGCCACCAGTGATTCGAGGACAGCGGTGGAGACCCAGTACTTC
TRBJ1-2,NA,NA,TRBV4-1,CASRPTYPRANYGYTF,TGCGCCAGCAGGCCAACATATCCCCGGGCCAACTATGGCTACACCTTC
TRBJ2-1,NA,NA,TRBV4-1,CASSQGRARGSYNEQFF,TGCGCCAGCAGCCAAGGCAGGGCCAGGGGCTCCTACAATGAGCAGTTCTTC
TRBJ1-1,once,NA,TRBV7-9,CASSFYKASNTEAFF,TGTGCCAGCAGCTTTTATAAGGCGAGTAACACTGAAGCTTTCTTT
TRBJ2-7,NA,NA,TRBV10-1,CASGTGGAVYEQYF,TGCGCCAGCGGTACAGGAGGGGCTGTCTACGAGCAGTACTTC
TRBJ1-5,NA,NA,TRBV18,CASSPTAEGYQPQHF,TGTGCCAGCTCACCGACAGCCGAGGGATATCAGCCCCAGCATTTT
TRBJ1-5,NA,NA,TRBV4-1,CASSQVVGGSGQPQHF,TGCGCCAGCAGCCAAGTGGTCGGGGGGAGCGGTCAGCCCCAGCATTTT
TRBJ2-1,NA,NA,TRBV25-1,CASSELYRANKNEQFF,TGTGCCAGCAGTGAATTGTACAGGGCTAACAAGAATGAGCAGTTCTTC
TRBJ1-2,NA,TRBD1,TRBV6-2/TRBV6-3,CASSGKGAQDYGYTF,TGTGCCAGCAGTGGGAAGGGGGCGCAGGACTATGGCTACACCTTC
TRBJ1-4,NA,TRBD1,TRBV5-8,CASSPRTGLREKLFF,TGTGCCAGCAGCCCTAGGACAGGCCTTAGGGAAAAACTGTTTTTT
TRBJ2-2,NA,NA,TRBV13,CASSGGANTGELFF,TGTGCCAGCAGCGGGGGGGCCAACACCGGGGAGCTGTTTTTT
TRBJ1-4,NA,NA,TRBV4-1,CASSQDSGTHGEKLFF,TGCGCCAGCAGCCAAGACTCGGGGACACACGGAGAAAAACTGTTTTTT
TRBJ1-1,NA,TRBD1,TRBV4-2,CASSPPTGENTEAFF,TGTGCCAGCAGCCCCCCGACAGGGGAGAACACTGAAGCTTTCTTT
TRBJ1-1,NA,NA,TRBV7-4,CASSLVSLSIMNTEAFF,TGTGCCAGCAGCTTAGTTTCCCTGAGCATCATGAACACTGAAGCTTTCTTT
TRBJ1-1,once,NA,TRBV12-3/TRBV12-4,CASSSTENTEAFF,TGTGCCAGCAGTTCAACAGAGAACACTGAAGCTTTCTTT
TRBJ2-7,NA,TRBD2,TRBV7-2,CASSVTSGVSYEQYF,TGTGCCAGCAGCGTAACTAGCGGGGTGTCCTACGAGCAGTACTTC
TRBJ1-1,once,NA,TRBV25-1,CASSESGESTEAFF,TGTGCCAGCAGTGAGTCAGGGGAGAGCACTGAAGCTTTCTTT
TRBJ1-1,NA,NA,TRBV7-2,CASSFTGWTEAFF,TGTGCCAGCAGCTTCACAGGGTGGACTGAAGCTTTCTTT
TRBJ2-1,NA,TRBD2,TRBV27,CASSGLARGEDEQFF,TGTGCCAGCAGCGGACTAGCTAGGGGGGAAGATGAGCAGTTCTTC
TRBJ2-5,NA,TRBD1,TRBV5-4,CASSWGQGVEETQYF,TGTGCCAGCAGCTGGGGACAGGGGGTGGAAGAGACCCAGTACTTC
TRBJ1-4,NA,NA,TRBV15,CATSRTLATNEKLFF,TGTGCCACCAGCAGAACACTGGCAACTAATGAAAAACTGTTTTTT
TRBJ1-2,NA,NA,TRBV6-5,CASSYSPFDYGYTF,TGTGCCAGCAGTTACTCCCCTTTTGACTATGGCTACACCTTC
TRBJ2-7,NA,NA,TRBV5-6,CASSLAASESYEQYF,TGTGCCAGCAGCTTGGCCGCTTCGGAATCCTACGAGCAGTACTTC
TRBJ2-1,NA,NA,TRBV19,CASSPGARGAQQFF,TGTGCCAGTAGCCCGGGGGCTAGGGGGGCACAGCAGTTCTTC
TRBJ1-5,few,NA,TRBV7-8,CASSPLRQGNQPQHF,TGTGCCAGCAGCCCCCTTCGCCAGGGAAACCAGCCCCAGCATTTT
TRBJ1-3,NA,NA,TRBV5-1,CASSLESVSSGNTIYF,TGCGCCAGCAGCTTGGAGAGCGTTAGCTCTGGAAACACCATATATTTT
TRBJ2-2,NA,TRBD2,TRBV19,CASSIGGVAGRGELFF,TGTGCCAGTAGTATAGGCGGGGTAGCGGGACGCGGGGAGCTGTTTTTT
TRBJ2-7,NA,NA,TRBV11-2,CASSLGQALEQYF,TGTGCCAGCAGCTTAGGACAGGCGCTCGAGCAGTACTTC
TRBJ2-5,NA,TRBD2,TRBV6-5,CASSYSQRGETQYF,TGTGCCAGCAGTTACTCTCAGCGGGGGGAGACCCAGTACTTC
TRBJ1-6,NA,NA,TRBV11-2,CASSHTSENSPLHF,TGTGCCAGCAGCCATACGTCCGAGAATTCACCCCTCCACTTT